The clone carrying this T cell receptor beta chain was observed once. The data belong to a study of blood T cell repertoires in COVID-19. As for the study in general: The United States, Italy and Spain were the sources of the acute and convalescent COVID-19 samples.

Participant-given clinical history determined each cohort assignment. The protocol was immunoSEQ multiplex PCR, while the TCRdb copy is restricted to in-frame clones and leaves out a portion. Of 350,000 to 400,000 clones listed, about 90% are singletons. The sequence derives from a woman aged 30 to 39 who had recovered from COVID-19. The sample consisted of PBMCs or T cells enriched from blood (not recorded which).

CDR3 DNA sequence: TGCGCCAGCAGCTTGTTCGGGAGGTCTGAAGAAAAACTGTTTTTT. Its translation: CASSLFGRSEEKLFF. The chain employs TRBV5-1 and TRBJ1-4; D uncertain. The CDR3 totals 15 residues. The V and J ends lost 1 base and 8 bases respectively, with 15 bases between them. The germline CDR1 and CDR2 sequences are SGHRS and YFSETQ. Combining the CDR3 with reference TRBV5-1 and TRBJ1-4 gives the whole variable domain KAGVTQTPRYLIKTRGQQVTLSCSPISGHRSVSWYQQTPGQGLQFLFEYFSETQRNKGNFPGRFSGRQFSNSRSEMNVSTLELGDSALYLCASSLFGRSEEKLFFGSGTQLSVL.